This T cell receptor beta chain was recovered during a study of blood T cell repertoires in COVID-19. Study-wide background: The study drew acute and convalescent COVID-19 samples from the United States, Italy and Spain. Sources were T cells, B-cell-depleted T cells, or PBMCs; the material itself was cDNA or gDNA.

Germline CDR1 reads MDHEN; CDR2 reads SYDVKM. The CDR3 is 15 amino acids. With 6 bases clipped from V and 6 bases from J, the junction kept 9 bases outside the gene matches. Methods used by the authors: Amplifying reference gene primers gave estimates of nucleated cell counts. Profiling relied on immunoSEQ multiplex PCR, and the TCRdb table lists in-frame clones only, not all of them. V and J calls and clone size are copied from that table; D and trimming were computed from the DNA. This sample yields roughly 170,000 clones, of which around nine tenths are seen a single time; over 0.7% belongs to the top ten.

The TCR sequence derives from a woman aged 18-35 years who had recovered from COVID-19. Sequencing input: peripheral blood. The chain uses TRBV28 and TRBJ2-3; 10 bases are shared with TRBD2. The CDR3 reads CASRKRLAGYDTQYF. The CDR3 bases are TGTGCCAGCAGGAAGAGACTAGCGGGTTATGATACGCAGTATTTT.